One and the same sample provided the 19 T cell receptor beta chains below, sequenced in a study of cytomegalovirus exposure and HLA in healthy donors. Use of 60 Vbeta and 13 Jbeta primers characterized the PCR. Profiled with immunoSEQ multiplex PCR; TCRdb holds only in-frame clones, not every one. The repertoire holds about 210,000 clones, around 82% seen once, with around an eighth in the top ten. The material sequenced was PBMCs. The receptors stem from a woman under 40 in good health and CMV-seropositive.

The chain joins TRBV6-4 to TRBJ2-3; D perhaps matches TRBD2 (7 bases). Germline V gene data show CDR1 as MRHNA and CDR2 as SNTAGT. This CDR3 spans 14 amino acids. Trimming took off 3 bases at V and 4 bases at J, with 11 bases between the two ends. The CDR3 region is CASSEGGRADTQYF. The CDR3, as DNA: TGTGCCAGCAGTGAGGGGGGGCGCGCAGATACGCAGTATTTT.

The chain joins TRBV30 to TRBJ1-1, with D uncertain. V shed 0 bases and J shed 7 bases, with 6 bases lying between them. The length of the CDR3 is 11 residues. Germline V gives CDR1 GTSNPN, CDR2 SVGIG (reference sequence). The CDR3 nucleotides read TGTGCCTGGAGTGTATCCCTTGAAGCTTTCTTT. Protein: CAWSVSLEAFF.

The rearrangement joins TRBV11-3 to TRBJ2-1; possibly TRBD2 for D (5 bases). Germline V gene sequence: CDR1 SGHNT, CDR2 YENEEA. Trimming cost V 0 bases and J 2 bases, with 17 bases left between them. The CDR3 sequence is 18 residues long. The CDR3 here is CASSLEVPAVNPYNEQFF. The CDR3 DNA follows: TGTGCCAGCAGCTTAGAGGTTCCAGCGGTGAATCCCTACAATGAGCAGTTCTTC.

The CDR3 DNA reads TGTGCCAGCAGCCCCGGTGGGGCCAACGTCCTGACTTTC. Amino acids: CASSPGGANVLTF. The V gene is TRBV6-5, the J gene TRBJ2-6; D remains ambiguous. Germline V gene sequence: CDR1 MNHEY, CDR2 SVGAGI. The germline V and J ends were trimmed by 6 bases and 3 bases, with 6 bases remaining between them. This CDR3 region has 13 residues.

This clone was picked up one time. The J gene is TRBJ2-7, the V gene TRBV9, with a possible D match to TRBD1 (5 bases). Germline assignment: CDR1 SGDLS and CDR2 YYNGEE. V was clipped by 2 bases and J by 3 bases, with 15 bases between them. The CDR3 contains 15 residues. The CDR3 loop is CASSVNKGQNYEQYF. The CDR3 DNA sequence: TGTGCCAGCAGCGTTAACAAGGGGCAGAACTACGAGCAGTACTTC.

The chain carries TRBV7-9 and TRBJ1-4; D is possibly TRBD1 (6 bases). Per germline, CDR1 SEHNR and CDR2 FQNEAQ (reference sequence). The V gene lost 4 bases and the J gene lost 5 bases, with 17 bases spanning the gap. This CDR3 comprises 16 residues. The CDR3 bases are TGTGCCAGCAGCTCCCGAGAGGGACAAGAGAATGAAAAACTGTTTTTT. This sequence encodes CASSSREGQENEKLFF.

This sequence joins TRBV5-4 and TRBJ1-2; weak D call: TRBD1 (5 bases). V gave up 4 bases and J gave up 8 bases, with 24 bases separating them. This CDR3 has 16 residues. Germline CDR1 SGHNT, CDR2 YYREEE (reference sequence). CDR3 region: CASSEQVYSLTEGYTF. Written as DNA, the CDR3 is TGTGCCAGCAGCGAACAGGTTTACAGCCTAACGGAAGGCTACACCTTC.

CDR3 sequence reads: CAWRTVQETQYF. CDR3 bases: TGTGCCTGGCGGACAGTCCAAGAGACCCAGTACTTC. This rearrangement joins TRBV30 to TRBJ2-5, with D perhaps TRBD1 (6 bases). The germline gives CDR1 GTSNPN, CDR2 SVGIG (reference sequence). This CDR3 contains 12 residues. V lost 5 bases and J 1 base, leaving 8 bases between the germline ends.

This clone was counted a few times. V is TRBV27 and J is TRBJ2-7; TRBD1 agrees at 8 bases. The V gene's germline CDR1 is MNHEY and CDR2 SMNVEV (reference sequence). The CDR3 has 15 amino acids. Losses at the gene ends were 4 bases for V and 2 bases for J; bases not matched to a gene: 7. DNA of the CDR3: TGTGCCAGCAGTTCCCCCGGGACAGGAGCCTACGAGCAGTACTTC. Its translation: CASSSPGTGAYEQYF.

This sequence joins TRBV6-5 and TRBJ1-1; D is ambiguous. The CDR3 loop spans 14 amino acids. Trimming left V 5 bases short and J 3 bases short, with 13 bases between. CDR1 and CDR2 (germline): MNHEY, SVGAGI. The CDR3 loop is CASSPLTVYTEAFF. The DNA of the CDR3 is TGTGCCAGCAGTCCTCTAACGGTGTACACTGAAGCTTTCTTT.

The chain has TRBV14 and TRBJ2-7; TRBD1 might be the D (6 bases). V lost 3 bases and J 2 bases, leaving 14 bases between the germline ends. The CDR3 is made up of 15 amino acids. Per the germline V gene, CDR1 is SGHDN and CDR2 is FVKESK. CDR3 region: CASSQAGQPPYEQYF. CDR3 nucleotides: TGTGCCAGCAGCCAGGCTGGACAGCCACCCTACGAGCAGTACTTC.

This chain's CDR3 is CASSYLGLGSYGYTF. DNA of the CDR3: TGTGCCAGCAGCTATCTAGGGTTGGGGAGCTATGGCTACACCTTC. This chain uses TRBV28 with TRBJ1-2; no clear D. Germline V gene lookup returns CDR1 MDHEN and CDR2 SYDVKM. The CDR3 totals 15 residues. V lost 6 bases and J lost 4, with 18 bases in between.

The genes are TRBV19 and TRBJ1-5; 8 nucleotides align to TRBD1. Germline V gene lookup returns CDR1 LNHDA and CDR2 SQIVND (reference sequence). J gave up 3 bases and V 7 bases, and 11 bases lay outside the gene matches. The CDR3 is made up of 16 amino acids. As DNA, the CDR3 is TGTGCCAGTACCAACGTCCGGGACAGGCTCAATCAGCCCCAGCATTTT. This translates into CASTNVRDRLNQPQHF.

This chain links TRBV4-3 with TRBJ1-1; TRBD1 aligns across 9 bases. With V trimmed by 4 bases and J by 0 bases, 21 bases remained unmatched. From germline, CDR1 is LGHNA and CDR2 YSLEER. The CDR3 runs 21 residues. CDR3 nucleotide sequence: TGCGCCAGCAGCCGAACCAGTCCCGGGACAGGGCTCCGCGGACTGAACACTGAAGCTTTCTTT. It codes for CASSRTSPGTGLRGLNTEAFF.

The chain has TRBV28 and TRBJ2-7; the D is unclear. Trimming took 2 bases from V and 2 from J, leaving 10 bases between them. Looked up from germline, CDR1 is MDHEN and CDR2 is SYDVKM. This CDR3 region has 14 residues. As DNA, the CDR3 is TGTGCCAGCAGTTTACCCAGTTATCCCTACGAGCAGTACTTC. It is translated as CASSLPSYPYEQYF.

This clone was recorded only once. This chain uses TRBV11-2 with TRBJ2-1; 14 bases agree with TRBD2. V gave up 1 base and J gave up 1 base; unmatched junction bases: 3. This CDR3 is 18 amino acids long. Germline V gives CDR1 SGHAT, CDR2 FQNNGV. This CDR3 is CASSLGTSGRQSYNEQFF. The CDR3 bases are TGTGCCAGCAGCTTAGGGACTAGCGGGAGGCAGTCCTACAATGAGCAGTTCTTC.

This chain connects TRBV5-5 to TRBJ2-1; 15 bases match TRBD2. This CDR3 region has 16 residues. The V segment lost 6 bases and the J segment 9 bases; nucleotides outside the gene matches: 10. In germline, CDR1 is SGHKS, CDR2 YYEKEE (reference sequence). In DNA form, the CDR3 reads TGTGCCAGCATCCTGACCGGGACTAGCGGGAGGAGTGAGCAGTTCTTC. Residues: CASILTGTSGRSEQFF.

This clone was seen a handful of times. V gene TRBV11-3 combines with J gene TRBJ2-3, with D perhaps matching TRBD1 (6 bases). The germline V gene has CDR1 SGHNT and CDR2 YENEEA. The CDR3 extends over 11 amino acids. The V end lost 8 bases, the J end lost 5 bases, and 8 bases lay between the germline ends. CDR3 DNA: TGTGCCAGCGCCAGGGGAGATACGCAGTATTTT. Translating it yields CASARGDTQYF.

The chain links TRBV7-9 to TRBJ1-1; TRBD1 might be the D (5 bases). V was pared by 1 base and J by 11 bases, with 20 bases between. Germline CDR1 is SEHNR and CDR2 is FQNEAQ (reference sequence). CDR3 size: 15 residues. The CDR3 DNA reads as TGTGCCAGCAGCTTAGTAGGCGACAGTTCTAAATGGGCTTTCTTT. Encoded protein: CASSLVGDSSKWAFF.